These T cell receptor beta chains were read from a single sample in a study of blood T cell repertoires in COVID-19. The repertoire was sequenced with immunoSEQ multiplex PCR; TCRdb's copy has only in-frame clones and lacks some. This table holds 150,000 to 200,000 clones, more than 65% found once. What was sequenced was peripheral blood. The receptors shown here come from a human donor with acute or convalescent COVID-19. The donor label of this sample is uncertain. CDR3s include the opening cysteine and the closing phenylalanine or tryptophan. The D gene is left open where the match is weak. The size field is filled for only some rows; it gives once, few, many or a size class.

V	D	size	J	length	DNA	CDR3
TRBV28	NA	NA	TRBJ2-7	14	TGTGCCAGCAGTACCTCGGGAGCCTCCTACGAGCAGTACTTC	CASSTSGASYEQYF
TRBV19	TRBD1	once	TRBJ1-4	16	TGTGCCAGTAGACAGGGGGCTTCCTCTTTTAATGAAAAACTGTTTTTT	CASRQGASSFNEKLFF
TRBV12-2	NA	NA	TRBJ2-7	15	TGTGCAAGTCGCTTCCGCCAGGGGAACCCCTACGAGCAGTACTTC	CASRFRQGNPYEQYF
TRBV12-3/TRBV12-4	NA	NA	TRBJ1-1	11	TGTGCCAGCAGTTTCGGACAGGAAGCTTTCTTT	CASSFGQEAFF
TRBV28	TRBD1	NA	TRBJ2-2	15	TGTGCCAGCAGTACCCGGGACAGGGTCACCGGGGAGCTGTTTTTT	CASSTRDRVTGELFF
TRBV6-1	NA	NA	TRBJ1-1	13	TGTGCCAGCAGTGAGCGTCCGAACACTGAAGCTTTCTTT	CASSERPNTEAFF
TRBV2	TRBD1	NA	TRBJ2-5	16	TGTGCCAGCAGTGAAAGCGCAGGACAGGGAGTGGAGACCCAGTACTTC	CASSESAGQGVETQYF
TRBV7-9	TRBD2	NA	TRBJ2-3	17	TGTGCCAGCAGCCTCGGGACTAGCGGGGGGGGCACAGATACGCAGTATTTT	CASSLGTSGGGTDTQYF
TRBV5-1	NA	once	TRBJ2-7	12	TGCGCCAGCAGAGATACTACCGACGAGCAGTACTTC	CASRDTTDEQYF
TRBV5-1	TRBD1	NA	TRBJ2-7	15	TGCGCCAGCAGCTTAGAATTCAGGGGGCCATACGAGCAGTACTTC	CASSLEFRGPYEQYF
TRBV5-1	NA	few	TRBJ1-1	15	TGCGCCAGCAGCCCCATTGATCGGGGTAGCACTGAAGCTTTCTTT	CASSPIDRGSTEAFF
TRBV19	NA	NA	TRBJ1-1	14	TGTGCCAGTAGTATATCCCAGGGTGGCACTGAAGCTTTCTTT	CASSISQGGTEAFF
TRBV5-4	TRBD1	NA	TRBJ1-2	14	TGTGCCAGCATGAGGACAGGGGTTGGTCATGGCTACACCTTC	CASMRTGVGHGYTF
TRBV19	NA	NA	TRBJ2-3	13	TGTGCCAGTAGTATGAGGGAGACAGATACGCAGTATTTT	CASSMRETDTQYF
TRBV5-4	NA	NA	TRBJ2-1	15	TGTGCCAGCAGCTTGGACCTCAAAGCGGCCAATGAGCAGTTCTTC	CASSLDLKAANEQFF
TRBV7-3	TRBD2	NA	TRBJ2-1	16	TGTGCCAGCAGCTGGGGACTAGCGGGAGCAATGAATGAGCAGTTCTTC	CASSWGLAGAMNEQFF
TRBV15	TRBD1	NA	TRBJ1-5	17	TGTGCCACCAGCAGAGATGCCCGGACAGGACTTAATCAGCCCCAGCATTTT	CATSRDARTGLNQPQHF
TRBV5-1	NA	once	TRBJ2-1	13	TGCGCCAGCAGGGTTGACAGTTACAATGAGCAGTTCTTC	CASRVDSYNEQFF
TRBV19	TRBD1	NA	TRBJ1-1	16	TGTGCCAGTACTAGGACAGGGAACGTTAAGAACACTGAAGCTTTCTTT	CASTRTGNVKNTEAFF
TRBV2	TRBD2	once	TRBJ2-1	15	TGTGCCAGCAGCCGTACTAGCGGGGGGTCCAATGAGCAGTTCTTC	CASSRTSGGSNEQFF
TRBV30	NA	NA	TRBJ2-2	15	TGTGCCTGGAGTGTTATGAGATACGAGGCCGGGGAGCTGTTTTTT	CAWSVMRYEAGELFF
TRBV5-1	TRBD2	NA	TRBJ2-5	14	TGCGCCAGCAGCTTTGCGGGGGACCAAGAGACCCAGTACTTC	CASSFAGDQETQYF
TRBV28	TRBD1	NA	TRBJ2-7	14	TGTGCCAGCAGTTCACAGGGGAATATGAACGAGCAGTACTTC	CASSSQGNMNEQYF
TRBV11-2	TRBD1	many	TRBJ1-6	15	TGTGCCAGCAGCTGGGGACAGAGCTCCAATTCACCCCTCCACTTT	CASSWGQSSNSPLHF
TRBV6-4	TRBD2	NA	TRBJ2-3	14	TGTGCCAGCAGTGACAGGCGGGAGCCAGATACGCAGTATTTT	CASSDRREPDTQYF
TRBV6-5	NA	few	TRBJ2-2	15	TGTGCCAGCAGTTTTGAACAGGGACGGACCGGGGAGCTGTTTTTT	CASSFEQGRTGELFF
TRBV25-1	NA	NA	TRBJ1-1	13	TGTGCCAGCGCAGGGTATGGGAACACTGAAGCTTTCTTT	CASAGYGNTEAFF
TRBV7-2	TRBD2	few	TRBJ2-3	14	TGTGCCAGCAGCCTTAGCGGGACCGCAGATACGCAGTATTTT	CASSLSGTADTQYF
TRBV9	TRBD2	once	TRBJ2-3	16	TGTGCCAGCAGCGTAGGCCTAGCGGGAGGGGGTGGTACGCAGTATTTT	CASSVGLAGGGGTQYF
TRBV3-1/TRBV3-2	NA	NA	TRBJ1-1	16	TGTGCCAGCAGCCAACCCCCGCAGGGCAGTAACACTGAAGCTTTCTTT	CASSQPPQGSNTEAFF
TRBV7-9	TRBD1	NA	TRBJ2-4	14	TGTGCCAGCAGCTCACAGGGGGTCTCAAACATTCAGTACTTC	CASSSQGVSNIQYF
TRBV5-6	NA	NA	TRBJ1-1	18	TGTGCCAGCAGCTTGGGGTTCGGGGATGTGGATTTTAACACTGAAGCTTTCTTT	CASSLGFGDVDFNTEAFF
TRBV2	NA	NA	TRBJ2-3	12	TGTGCCAGCAAGAGAGTCACAGATACGCAGTATTTT	CASKRVTDTQYF
TRBV2	NA	NA	TRBJ1-3	14	TGTGCCAGTCGGGAACAGTTCTCTGGAAACACCATATATTTT	CASREQFSGNTIYF
TRBV18	TRBD2	NA	TRBJ2-1	19	TGTGCCAGCTCACCAACTCCGGGACTAGCGGGCAGCTCCTACAATGAGCAGTTCTTC	CASSPTPGLAGSSYNEQFF
TRBV28	NA	NA	TRBJ1-5	14	TGTGCCAGCTCTATACAGGGAAATAACCAGCCCCAGCATTTT	CASSIQGNNQPQHF
TRBV7-6	NA	NA	TRBJ1-1	11	TGTGCCAGCAGCCTAGACAGTGAAGCTTTCTTT	CASSLDSEAFF
TRBV4-1	NA	NA	TRBJ1-5	16	TGCGCCAGCAGCCAAGAGGGGGGATATAGCAATCAGCCCCAGCATTTT	CASSQEGGYSNQPQHF
TRBV20-1	TRBD1	NA	TRBJ2-7	11	TGCAGTGCTAGAGATGGGGGGACAGGGGCCTTC	CSARDGGTGAF
TRBV7-9	NA	NA	TRBJ1-1	15	TGTGCCAGCAGCTCGTTGGGAGGTACGACCACTGAAGCTTTCTTT	CASSSLGGTTTEAFF
TRBV28	NA	NA	TRBJ1-6	13	TGTGCCAGCAGTTTCCCCGTCCCCTCACCCCTCCACTTT	CASSFPVPSPLHF
TRBV2	TRBD1	NA	TRBJ2-7	14	TGTGCCAGCAATCTGGACAGGCAATTATACGAGCAGTACTTC	CASNLDRQLYEQYF
TRBV19	TRBD1	NA	TRBJ2-3	16	TGTGCCAGTAGTCCCCGACAGGGGATTATCACAGATACGCAGTATTTT	CASSPRQGIITDTQYF
TRBV2	TRBD2	once	TRBJ2-5	16	TGTGCCAGCATGAAACTAGCGGGGGGGCCGAGAGAGACCCAGTACTTC	CASMKLAGGPRETQYF
TRBV4-2	TRBD2	NA	TRBJ2-2	17	TGTGCCAGCAGCCCCCTCTTAGCGGGAGGGAACACCGGGGAGCTGTTTTTT	CASSPLLAGGNTGELFF
TRBV2	NA	NA	TRBJ2-1	15	TGTGCCAGTAAGGGGCTTCAAGCCTCCTACAATGAGCAGTTCTTC	CASKGLQASYNEQFF
TRBV2	TRBD1	NA	TRBJ1-5	15	TGTGCCAGCAGTGAAGAAACAGGGGGCGCGGTGCCCCAGCATTTT	CASSEETGGAVPQHF
TRBV14	NA	NA	TRBJ1-4	14	TGTGCCAGCAGCCACCCAGGGTTGGGTGAAAAACTGTTTTTT	CASSHPGLGEKLFF
TRBV28	NA	few	TRBJ1-5	15	TGTGCCAGCAGCCGCCGGGACTCGCTCCCTCAGCCCCAGCATTTT	CASSRRDSLPQPQHF
TRBV5-5	NA	NA	TRBJ2-2	17	TGTGCCAGCAGCTTGTGGGACATTCCAATTGAAACCGGGGAGCTGTTTTTT	CASSLWDIPIETGELFF
TRBV19	TRBD1	NA	TRBJ2-2	16	TGTGCCAGTAGTCCCAGACAGGGGGCCGGCACCGGGGAGCTGTTTTTT	CASSPRQGAGTGELFF
TRBV7-8	NA	NA	TRBJ2-7	16	TGTGCCAGCAGCTTAGTGGGGGCAGGGGTCTCCTACGAGCAGTACTTC	CASSLVGAGVSYEQYF
TRBV19	NA	NA	TRBJ1-5	12	TGTGCCAGTAATTACAGGGAACAGCCCCAGCATTTT	CASNYREQPQHF
TRBV3-1/TRBV3-2	TRBD1	NA	TRBJ1-4	16	TGTGCCAGCAGCCAAAGGGGGACAGGGGTTAATGAAAAACTGTTTTTT	CASSQRGTGVNEKLFF